The rows below give T cell receptor beta chains drawn from one sample of a study of cytomegalovirus exposure and HLA in healthy donors. Clones were sequenced by immunoSEQ multiplex PCR, and TCRdb holds only the in-frame ones, with some missing. The sample yields about 300,000 clones, roughly 90% seen once. Sequencing input: PBMCs. All receptors derive from a man aged 40-49 years in good health and CMV-seropositive. CDR3s include the opening cysteine and the closing phenylalanine or tryptophan. Each record gives: clone size, CDR3 length, D gene, V gene, J gene, CDR3 protein, CDR3 DNA. The D gene is left open where the match is weak. Clone size is given for some rows only: seen once, a few or many times, or a class if the clone is expanded.

>NA|15|TRBD1|TRBV18|TRBJ2-3
CASSSGQGSTDTQYF
TGTGCCAGCTCATCTGGACAGGGAAGCACAGATACGCAGTATTTT
>NA|16|TRBD1|TRBV7-2|TRBJ2-7
CASSLIGTEPTYEQYF
TGTGCCAGCAGCTTAATCGGGACAGAACCTACCTACGAGCAGTACTTC
>NA|16|TRBD1|TRBV19|TRBJ2-6
CASSRQGVAGANVLTF
TGTGCCAGTAGCCGACAGGGGGTAGCTGGGGCCAACGTCCTGACTTTC
>NA|14|NA|TRBV11-3|TRBJ2-1
CASSLGGLDNEQFF
TGTGCCAGCAGCTTAGGCGGACTTGACAATGAGCAGTTCTTC
>NA|18|TRBD2|TRBV7-9|TRBJ2-1
CASSPLSGRYNLYNEQFF
TGTGCCAGCAGCCCCCTTAGCGGGAGGTATAATCTTTACAATGAGCAGTTCTTC
>once|13|NA|TRBV2|TRBJ2-5
CASSGQGLETQYF
TGTGCCAGCAGTGGGCAGGGGTTGGAGACCCAGTACTTC
>once|16|NA|TRBV7-9|TRBJ2-3
CSSSLEADSSTDTQYF
TGTTCCAGCAGCTTAGAGGCTGACTCTAGCACAGATACGCAGTATTTT
>NA|15|NA|TRBV11-2|TRBJ2-4
CASSLGEIAKNIQYF
TGTGCCAGCAGCTTAGGAGAAATAGCCAAAAACATTCAGTACTTC
>NA|14|TRBD1|TRBV7-2|TRBJ1-1
CASSLQGARTEAFF
TGTGCCAGCAGCTTACAGGGGGCGAGGACTGAAGCTTTCTTT
>NA|15|TRBD2|TRBV7-3|TRBJ2-1
CASSFLAGGVNEQFF
TGTGCCAGCAGCTTTCTAGCGGGAGGGGTCAATGAGCAGTTCTTC
>NA|13|TRBD1|TRBV11-1|TRBJ1-2
CASSWGQRYGYTF
TGTGCCAGCAGCTGGGGACAGCGCTATGGCTACACCTTC
>NA|15|TRBD1|TRBV6-5|TRBJ2-7
CASSYGQGINYEQYF
TGTGCCAGCAGTTACGGACAGGGGATAAACTACGAGCAGTACTTC
>NA|14|NA|TRBV19|TRBJ1-3
CATQHRHSGNTIYF
TGTGCCACCCAACACAGGCATTCTGGAAACACCATATATTTT
>NA|18|NA|TRBV25-1|TRBJ2-1
CASSEYPGAEGLYNEQFF
TGTGCCAGCAGTGAATACCCCGGCGCGGAGGGGCTCTACAATGAGCAGTTCTTC
>NA|13|NA|TRBV6-5|TRBJ2-1
CASSTGQGYEQFF
TGTGCCAGCAGTACGGGTCAGGGGTATGAGCAGTTCTTC
>once|12|NA|TRBV29-1|TRBJ2-7
CSVRAGAREQYF
TGCAGCGTTCGGGCAGGGGCGAGAGAGCAGTACTTC
>NA|13|NA|TRBV30|TRBJ1-4
CAGSGTGNEKLFF
TGTGCCGGCAGCGGGACGGGGAATGAAAAACTGTTTTTT
>NA|13|NA|TRBV4-3|TRBJ1-2
CASSQAGPYGYTF
TGCGCCAGCAGCCAAGCAGGGCCCTATGGCTACACCTTC
>NA|16|NA|TRBV19|TRBJ2-2
CASSSRQEMNTGELFF
TGTGCCAGTAGTAGCAGACAGGAGATGAACACCGGGGAGCTGTTTTTT
>NA|17|NA|TRBV19|TRBJ1-1
CASSPEGRRGSFGEAFF
TGTGCCAGTAGTCCGGAGGGTAGACGGGGATCTTTCGGTGAAGCTTTCTTT
>NA|12|NA|TRBV4-1|TRBJ2-7
CASSQGSEEQYF
TGCGCCAGCAGCCAAGGGTCGGAGGAGCAGTACTTC